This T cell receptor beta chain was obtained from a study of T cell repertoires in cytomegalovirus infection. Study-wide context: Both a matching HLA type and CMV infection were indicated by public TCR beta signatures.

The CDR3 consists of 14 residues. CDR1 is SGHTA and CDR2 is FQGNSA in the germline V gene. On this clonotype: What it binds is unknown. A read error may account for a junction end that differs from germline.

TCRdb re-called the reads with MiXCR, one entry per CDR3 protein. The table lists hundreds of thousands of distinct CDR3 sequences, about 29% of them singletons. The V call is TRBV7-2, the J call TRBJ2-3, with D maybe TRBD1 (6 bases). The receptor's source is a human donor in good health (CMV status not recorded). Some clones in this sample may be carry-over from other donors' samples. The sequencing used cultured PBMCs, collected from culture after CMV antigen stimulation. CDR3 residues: CVSSIGQSTDTQYF. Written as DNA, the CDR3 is TGTGTCAGCAGCATAGGACAGAGCACAGATACGCAGTATTTT.